This note documents a single T cell receptor beta chain sequence. Antigen specificity is unknown. This sample was included in a study of CD8 T cell repertoires and HIV-1 epitope variants. The wider study: Epitopes were three Gag families plus Nef HW9 and YT9.

Study conclusions and caveats: A handful of clonotypes recognized Nef KF9, one HW9, none TAALDMSHF.

Survey-depth immunoSEQ sequencing covered TCR beta CDR3 regions. The data were produced by immunoSEQ multiplex PCR, yet TCRdb's version contains in-frame clones alone and is incomplete. The table shows tens of thousands of clones, with 74% occurring only once. The germline gives CDR1 SEHNR, CDR2 FQNEAQ (reference sequence). This CDR3 is built from 15 residues. Trimming cost V 5 bases and J 0 bases; bases outside gene matches: 2. V gene TRBV7-9 combines with J gene TRBJ1-1, with 11 bases identical to TRBD1. The sample consisted of uncultured baseline CD8+ T cells from peripheral blood mononuclear cells (PBMCs). The clonotype comes from a male donor with HIV. CDR3 in amino acids: CASSGQGAVNTEAFF. CDR3 DNA: TGTGCCAGCAGCGGACAGGGGGCGGTGAACACTGAAGCTTTCTTT.